Presented here are 6 T cell receptor beta chains from one specimen sequenced in a study of read filtering for tumor transcriptome and immune sequencing. Molecular barcoded adaptors covering alpha/delta and beta/gamma chains were used on 400 ng RNA. TCRdb reprocessed the reads via MiXCR and lists one record per CDR3 protein. This sample has around 130,000 distinct CDR3 sequences, with about 12% found just once. The sample comprised a population of CD138-negative cells sorted from bone marrow. The receptor set was obtained from a donor at least 40 years old with multiple myeloma.

There are many counts of this clonotype. This sequence joins TRBV11-2 and TRBJ2-1; TRBD2 is a possible D gene (6 bases). The CDR3 consists of 15 residues. V was trimmed by 2 bases and J by 6 bases, leaving 14 bases between them. The germline gives CDR1 SGHAT, CDR2 FQNNGV. The CDR3 region is CASSLLTSGSNEQFF. In DNA form, the CDR3 reads TGTGCCAGCAGCTTACTAACCAGCGGGTCCAATGAGCAGTTCTTC.

The chain couples TRBV11-2 to TRBJ2-2; D possibly corresponds to TRBD2 (5 bases). The germline gives CDR1 SGHAT, CDR2 FQNNGV. The CDR3 runs 13 residues. V gave up 10 bases and J gave up 5 bases, with 14 bases separating them. The CDR3 nucleotides are TGTGCCACCCCCGGATCGGGAACCGGGGAGCTGTTTTTT. Translated: CATPGSGTGELFF. Looking up the rest from reference TRBV11-2 and TRBJ2-2 gives the full variable domain: EAGVAQSPRYKIIEKRQSVAFWCNPISGHATLYWYQQILGQGPKLLIQFQNNGVVDDSQLPKDRFSAERLKGVDSTLKIQPAKLEDSAVYLCATPGSGTGELFFGEGSRLTVL.

Note on this clonotype: A read error may be the cause here, since a much bigger clone is one base away. The CDR3 sequence is CASSPTITDTQYF. The DNA for the CDR3 is TGTGCCAGCTCACCGACGATCACAGATACGCAGTATTTT. The chain combines TRBV18 with TRBJ2-3, with D hard to call. Germline V CDR1 and CDR2: KGHSH, LQKENI. This CDR3 is built from 13 residues. With 3 bases removed from V and 2 bases from J, the gap between germline ends came to 6 bases.

This clonotype was detected ten times or more. The chain carries TRBV14 and TRBJ1-1, with D perhaps TRBD1 (6 bases). CDR1 and CDR2 (germline): SGHDN, FVKESK. Trimming stripped 2 bases from V and 1 base from J, with 8 bases between. The CDR3 extends over 14 amino acids. The CDR3 here is CASSQQTGNTEAFF. As DNA, the CDR3 is TGTGCCAGCAGCCAACAGACAGGGAACACTGAAGCTTTCTTT.

The table lists this clonotype with a few counts. A read error may explain this, as a much larger clone is one base away. The chain combines TRBV6-2 or TRBV6-3 with TRBJ2-1, with D unclear. This CDR3 is built from 11 residues. The V gene's germline CDR1 is MNHEY and CDR2 SVGEGT. Here the CDR3 DNA reads TGTGCCAGCAGTTACTGGGATGAGCGGTTCTTC. Protein product: CASSYWDERFF.

To note about this clonotype: A much larger clone lies one base from this, so it may be a read error. The chain recombines TRBV7-9 with TRBJ2-7, with D perhaps TRBD1 (5 bases). The CDR3 totals 12 residues. Germline CDR1 reads SEHNR; CDR2 reads FQNEAQ (reference sequence). V lost 5 bases, J lost 6 bases, and 11 bases lay in between. CDR3 sequence (DNA): TGTGCCAGCAGCCAAGGGGCAGTCGAGCAGTACTTC. Its translation is CASSQGAVEQYF. Looking up the rest from reference TRBV7-9 and TRBJ2-7 gives the full variable domain: DTGVSQNPRHKITKRGQNVTFRCDPISEHNRLYWYRQTLGQGPEFLTYFQNEAQLEKSRLLSDRFSAERPKGSFSTLEIQRTEQGDSAMYLCASSQGAVEQYFGPGTRLTVT.